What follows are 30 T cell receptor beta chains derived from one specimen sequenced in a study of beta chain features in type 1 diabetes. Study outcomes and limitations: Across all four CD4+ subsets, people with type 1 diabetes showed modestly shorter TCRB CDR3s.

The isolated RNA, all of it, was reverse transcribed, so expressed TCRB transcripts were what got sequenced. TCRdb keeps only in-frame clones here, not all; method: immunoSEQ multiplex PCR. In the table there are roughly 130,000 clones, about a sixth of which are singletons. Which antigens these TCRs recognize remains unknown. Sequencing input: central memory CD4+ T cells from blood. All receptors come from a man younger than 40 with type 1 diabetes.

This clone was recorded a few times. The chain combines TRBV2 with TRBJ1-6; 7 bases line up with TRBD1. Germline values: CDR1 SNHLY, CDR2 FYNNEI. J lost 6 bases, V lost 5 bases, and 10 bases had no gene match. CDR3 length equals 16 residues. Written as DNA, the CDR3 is TGTGCCAGCAGTATAGGGGACAGCCTCGGTAATTCACCCCTCCACTTT. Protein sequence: CASSIGDSLGNSPLHF. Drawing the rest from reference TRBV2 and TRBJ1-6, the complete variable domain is EPEVTQTPSHQVTQMGQEVILRCVPISNHLYFYWYRQILGQKVEFLVSFYNNEISEKSEIFDDQFSVERPDGSNFTLKIRSTKLEDSAMYFCASSIGDSLGNSPLHFGNGTRLTVT.

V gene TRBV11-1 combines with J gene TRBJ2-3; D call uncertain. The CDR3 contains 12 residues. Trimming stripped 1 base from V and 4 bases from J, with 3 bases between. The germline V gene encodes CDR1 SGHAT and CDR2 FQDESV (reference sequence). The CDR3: CASSLVSDTQYF. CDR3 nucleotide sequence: TGTGCCAGCAGCTTAGTATCAGATACGCAGTATTTT.

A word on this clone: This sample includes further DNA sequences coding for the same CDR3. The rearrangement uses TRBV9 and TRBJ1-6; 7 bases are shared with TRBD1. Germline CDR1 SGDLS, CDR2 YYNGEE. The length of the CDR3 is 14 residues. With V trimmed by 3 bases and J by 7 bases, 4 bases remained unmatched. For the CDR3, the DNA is TGTGCCAGCAGCGGACAGGGTGGGAATTCACCCCTCCACTTT. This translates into CASSGQGGNSPLHF.

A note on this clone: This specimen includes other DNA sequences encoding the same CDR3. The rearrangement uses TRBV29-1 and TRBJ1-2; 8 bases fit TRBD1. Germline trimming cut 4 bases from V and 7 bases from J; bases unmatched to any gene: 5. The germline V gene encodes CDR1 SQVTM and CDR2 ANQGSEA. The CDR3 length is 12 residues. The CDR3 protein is CSVGGQGGGYTF. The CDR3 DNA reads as TGCAGCGTTGGAGGACAGGGTGGTGGCTACACCTTC.

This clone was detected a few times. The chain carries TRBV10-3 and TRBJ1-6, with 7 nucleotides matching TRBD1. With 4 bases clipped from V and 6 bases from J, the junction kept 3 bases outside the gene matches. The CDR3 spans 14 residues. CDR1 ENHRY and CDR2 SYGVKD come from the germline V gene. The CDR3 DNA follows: TGTGCCATCAGTGTGGACAGGAGTAATTCACCCCTCCACTTT. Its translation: CAISVDRSNSPLHF.

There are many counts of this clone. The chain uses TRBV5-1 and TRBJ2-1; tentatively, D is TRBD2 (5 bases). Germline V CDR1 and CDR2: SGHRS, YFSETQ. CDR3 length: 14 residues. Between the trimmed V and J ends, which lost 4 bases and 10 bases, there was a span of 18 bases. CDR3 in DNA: TGCGCCAGCAGCCGGCAGGACGGGAATGGGGAGCAGTTCTTC. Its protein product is CASSRQDGNGEQFF.

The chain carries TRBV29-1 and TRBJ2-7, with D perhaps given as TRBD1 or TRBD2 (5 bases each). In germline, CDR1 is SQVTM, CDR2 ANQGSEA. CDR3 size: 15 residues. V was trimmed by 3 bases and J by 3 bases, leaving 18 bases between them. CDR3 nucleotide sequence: TGCAGCGTTGAGGTGGTGACCGGGACCTACTACGAGCAGTACTTC. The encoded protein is CSVEVVTGTYYEQYF.

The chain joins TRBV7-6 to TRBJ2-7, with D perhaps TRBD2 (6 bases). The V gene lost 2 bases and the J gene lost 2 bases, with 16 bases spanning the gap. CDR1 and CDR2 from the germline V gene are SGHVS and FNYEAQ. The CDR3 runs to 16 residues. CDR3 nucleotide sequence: TGTGCCAGCAGCTTATTTCCAGGAGGGTACACCTACGAGCAGTACTTC. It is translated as CASSLFPGGYTYEQYF.

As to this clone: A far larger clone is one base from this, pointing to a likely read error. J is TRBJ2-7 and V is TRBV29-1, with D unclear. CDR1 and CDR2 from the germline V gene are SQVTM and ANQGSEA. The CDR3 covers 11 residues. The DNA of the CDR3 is TGCAGCGGTGAAACGGACTACGAGCAGTACTTC. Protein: CSGETDYEQYF.

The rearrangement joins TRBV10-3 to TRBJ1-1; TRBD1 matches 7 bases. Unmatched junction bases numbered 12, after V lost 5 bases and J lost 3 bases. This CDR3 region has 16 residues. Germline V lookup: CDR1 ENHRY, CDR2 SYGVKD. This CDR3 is CAISPTTGSFDTEAFF. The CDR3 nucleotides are TGTGCCATCAGTCCGACGACAGGGTCGTTTGACACTGAAGCTTTCTTT.

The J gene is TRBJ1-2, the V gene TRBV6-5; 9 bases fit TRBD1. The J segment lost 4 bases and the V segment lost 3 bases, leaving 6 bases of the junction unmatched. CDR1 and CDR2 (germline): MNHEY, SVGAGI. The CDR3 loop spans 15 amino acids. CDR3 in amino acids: CASSYHRGRGYGYTF. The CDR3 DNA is TGTGCCAGCAGTTATCACAGGGGGCGAGGCTATGGCTACACCTTC.

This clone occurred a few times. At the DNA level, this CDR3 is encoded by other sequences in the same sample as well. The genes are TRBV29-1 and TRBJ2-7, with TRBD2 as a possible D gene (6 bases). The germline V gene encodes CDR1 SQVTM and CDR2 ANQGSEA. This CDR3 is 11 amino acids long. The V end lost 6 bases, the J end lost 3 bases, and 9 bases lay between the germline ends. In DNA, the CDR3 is TGCAGCGTGGGGGGAGGCTACGAGCAGTACTTC. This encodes CSVGGGYEQYF.

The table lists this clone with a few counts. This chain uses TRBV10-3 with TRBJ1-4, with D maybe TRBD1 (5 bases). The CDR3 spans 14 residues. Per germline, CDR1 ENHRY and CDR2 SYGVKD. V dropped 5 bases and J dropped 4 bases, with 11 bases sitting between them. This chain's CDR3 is CAISPDSINEKLFF. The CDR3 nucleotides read TGTGCCATCAGTCCCGACAGTATTAATGAAAAACTGTTTTTT.

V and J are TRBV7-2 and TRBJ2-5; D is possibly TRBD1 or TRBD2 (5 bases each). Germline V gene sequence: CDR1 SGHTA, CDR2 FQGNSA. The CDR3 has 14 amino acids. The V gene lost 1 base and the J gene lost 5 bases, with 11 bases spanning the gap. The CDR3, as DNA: TGTGCCAGCAGCTTAGGTCCGGGGCGCGAGACCCAGTACTTC. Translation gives CASSLGPGRETQYF. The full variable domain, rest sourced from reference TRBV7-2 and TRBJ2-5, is GAGVSQSPSNKVTEKGKDVELRCDPISGHTALYWYRQSLGQGLEFLIYFQGNSAPDKSGLPSDRFSAERTGGSVSTLTIQRTQQEDSAVYLCASSLGPGRETQYFGPGTRLLVL.

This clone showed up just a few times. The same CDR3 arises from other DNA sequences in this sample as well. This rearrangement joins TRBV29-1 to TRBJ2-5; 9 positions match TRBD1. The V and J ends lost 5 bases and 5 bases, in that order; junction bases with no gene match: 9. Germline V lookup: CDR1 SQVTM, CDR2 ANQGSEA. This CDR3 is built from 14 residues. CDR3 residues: CSVRPGQGSETQYF. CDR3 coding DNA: TGCAGCGTTCGTCCCGGACAGGGGAGCGAGACCCAGTACTTC.

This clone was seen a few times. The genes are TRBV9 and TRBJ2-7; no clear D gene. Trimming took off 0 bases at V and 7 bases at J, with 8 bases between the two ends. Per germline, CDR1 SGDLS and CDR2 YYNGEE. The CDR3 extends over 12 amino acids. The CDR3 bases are TGTGCCAGCAGCGTAGCGGAAGAAGAGCAGTACTTC. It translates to CASSVAEEEQYF.

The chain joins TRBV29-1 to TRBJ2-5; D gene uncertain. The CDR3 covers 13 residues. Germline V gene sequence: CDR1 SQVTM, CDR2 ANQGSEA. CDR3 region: CNIQERTRETQYF. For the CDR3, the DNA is TGCAACATACAAGAGAGGACGCGAGAGACCCAGTACTTC.

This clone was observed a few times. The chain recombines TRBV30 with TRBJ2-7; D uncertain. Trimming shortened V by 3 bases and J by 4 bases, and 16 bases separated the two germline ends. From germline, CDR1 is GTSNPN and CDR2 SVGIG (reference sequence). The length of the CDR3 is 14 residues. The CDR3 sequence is CAWSTALGSYEQYF. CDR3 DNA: TGTGCCTGGAGCACAGCTTTGGGATCTTACGAGCAGTACTTC.

The CDR3 protein is CASSTTGGSYEQYF. CDR3 DNA sequence: TGTGCCAGTAGTACGACAGGGGGCTCCTACGAGCAGTACTTC. The chain carries TRBV19 and TRBJ2-7, with 9 bases that match TRBD1. The CDR3 sequence is 14 residues long. V shed 4 bases and J 0 bases; nucleotides not matched to a gene: 1. Germline V gene data show CDR1 as LNHDA and CDR2 as SQIVND (reference sequence).

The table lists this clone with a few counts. This CDR3 is CASSTSGGPPTDTQYF. The CDR3 DNA reads as TGTGCCAGTAGTACCAGCGGGGGGCCCCCCACAGATACGCAGTATTTT. This chain links TRBV19 with TRBJ2-3; TRBD2 matches 9 bases. Trimming removed 4 bases from V and 2 bases from J; junction bases left unmatched: 7. The CDR3 covers 16 residues. Germline CDR1 LNHDA, CDR2 SQIVND (reference sequence).

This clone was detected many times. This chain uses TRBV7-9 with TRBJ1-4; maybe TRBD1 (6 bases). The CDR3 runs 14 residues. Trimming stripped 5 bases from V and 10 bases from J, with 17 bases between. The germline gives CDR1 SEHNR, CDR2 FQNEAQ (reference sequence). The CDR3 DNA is TGTGCCAGCAGCCCGGGACAAGAAGGTGTAAAACTGTTTTTT. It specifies CASSPGQEGVKLFF.

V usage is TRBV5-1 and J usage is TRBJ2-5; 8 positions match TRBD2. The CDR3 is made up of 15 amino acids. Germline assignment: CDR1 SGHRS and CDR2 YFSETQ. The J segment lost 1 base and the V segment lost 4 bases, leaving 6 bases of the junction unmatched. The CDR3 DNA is TGCGCCAGCAGCGAGGGGAGCGGGGGCCAAGAGACCCAGTACTTC. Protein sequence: CASSEGSGGQETQYF.

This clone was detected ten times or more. CDR3 protein: CASSRSGLAAPEQFF. CDR3 nucleotides: TGTGCCAGCAGTAGGTCGGGACTAGCTGCCCCCGAGCAGTTCTTC. This rearrangement joins TRBV6-5 to TRBJ2-1, with TRBD2 matching over 9 bases. V was clipped by 5 bases and J by 10 bases; unmatched bases: 12. The length of the CDR3 is 15 residues. CDR1 and CDR2 from the germline V gene are MNHEY and SVGAGI.

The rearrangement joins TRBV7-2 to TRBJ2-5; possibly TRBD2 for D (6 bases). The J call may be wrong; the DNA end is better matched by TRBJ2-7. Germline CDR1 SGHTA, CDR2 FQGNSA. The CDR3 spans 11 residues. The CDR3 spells CASSRGDEQYF. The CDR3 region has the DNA TGTGCCAGCAGCCGCGGGGACGAGCAGTACTTC.

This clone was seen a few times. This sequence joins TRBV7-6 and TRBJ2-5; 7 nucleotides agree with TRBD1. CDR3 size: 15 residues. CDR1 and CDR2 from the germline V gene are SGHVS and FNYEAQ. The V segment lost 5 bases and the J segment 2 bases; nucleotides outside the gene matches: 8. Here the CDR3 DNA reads TGTGCCAGCAGCCCGAAAGGGGGCTGGCAAGAGACCCAGTACTTC. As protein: CASSPKGGWQETQYF.

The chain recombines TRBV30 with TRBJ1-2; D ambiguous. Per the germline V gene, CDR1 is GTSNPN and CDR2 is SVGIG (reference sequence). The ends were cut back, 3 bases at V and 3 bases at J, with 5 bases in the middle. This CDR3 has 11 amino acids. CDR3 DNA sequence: TGTGCCTGGAGGCCGGACTATGGCTACACCTTC. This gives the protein CAWRPDYGYTF.

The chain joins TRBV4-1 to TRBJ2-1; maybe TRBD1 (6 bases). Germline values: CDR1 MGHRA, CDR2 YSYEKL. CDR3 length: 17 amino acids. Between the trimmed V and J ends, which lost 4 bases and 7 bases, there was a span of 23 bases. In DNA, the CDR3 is TGCGCCAGCAGCCCAGGGGCTAGGGGTAGTTGGCCTAATGAGCAGTTCTTC. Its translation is CASSPGARGSWPNEQFF.

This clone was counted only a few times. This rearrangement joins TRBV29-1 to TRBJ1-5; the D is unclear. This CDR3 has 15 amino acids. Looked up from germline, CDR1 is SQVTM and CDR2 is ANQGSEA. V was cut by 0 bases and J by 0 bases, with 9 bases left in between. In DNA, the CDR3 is TGCAGCGTTGAAGATGTGGGGTATAGCAATCAGCCCCAGCATTTT. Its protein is CSVEDVGYSNQPQHF.

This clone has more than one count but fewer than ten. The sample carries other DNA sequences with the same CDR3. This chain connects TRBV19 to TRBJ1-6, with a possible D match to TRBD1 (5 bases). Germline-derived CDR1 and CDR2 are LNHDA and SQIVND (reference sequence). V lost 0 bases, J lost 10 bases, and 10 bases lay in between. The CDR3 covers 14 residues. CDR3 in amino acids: CASSIDRVNSPLHF. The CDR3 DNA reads TGTGCCAGTAGTATAGACAGGGTTAACTCACCCCTCCACTTT.

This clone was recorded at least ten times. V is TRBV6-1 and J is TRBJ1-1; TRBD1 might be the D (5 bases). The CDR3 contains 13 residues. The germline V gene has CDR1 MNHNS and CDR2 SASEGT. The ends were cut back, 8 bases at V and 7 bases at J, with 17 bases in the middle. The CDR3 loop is CASQARFRDEAFF. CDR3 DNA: TGTGCCAGCCAGGCGAGATTCAGGGATGAAGCTTTCTTT.